The 13 T cell receptor beta chains reported below all come from one sample, sequenced in a study of cytomegalovirus exposure and HLA in healthy donors. PCR was performed using 60 Vbeta and 13 Jbeta primers. TCRdb keeps only in-frame clones here, not all; method: immunoSEQ multiplex PCR. This sample contains 40,000 to 50,000 clones. The material sequenced was PBMCs. These receptors all come from a woman in her thirties in good health and CMV-seronegative.

The chain joins TRBV18 to TRBJ2-2, with TRBD1 as a possible D gene (5 bases). Germline values: CDR1 KGHSH, CDR2 LQKENI. V was cut by 9 bases and J by 3 bases, with 17 bases left in between. The CDR3 sequence is 15 residues long. Here the CDR3 DNA reads TGTGCCAGACACCGGGTTCAGGGTTACACCGGGGAGCTGTTTTTT. Translating gives CARHRVQGYTGELFF.

The chain combines TRBV7-2 with TRBJ2-1, with TRBD1 matching 7 bases. This CDR3 comprises 15 residues. In germline, CDR1 is SGHTA, CDR2 FQGNSA. V shed 0 bases and J 1 base; nucleotides not matched to a gene: 0. CDR3 coding DNA: TGTGCCAGCAGCTTAGCGGGACAGTCCTACAATGAGCAGTTCTTC. This encodes CASSLAGQSYNEQFF.

The chain employs TRBV5-1 and TRBJ2-7; 9 bases match TRBD1. The V segment lost 0 bases and the J segment 1 base; nucleotides outside the gene matches: 2. Germline V gene sequence: CDR1 SGHRS, CDR2 YFSETQ. This CDR3 is built from 15 residues. In DNA form, the CDR3 reads TGCGCCAGCAGCTTGGACGGGACAGGGTCCTACGAGCAGTACTTC. This sequence encodes CASSLDGTGSYEQYF.

The chain has TRBV4-1 and TRBJ1-1; 9 nucleotides agree with TRBD1. The CDR3 is 16 residues long. Losses at the gene ends were 0 bases for V and 5 bases for J; bases not matched to a gene: 7. Germline loops: CDR1 MGHRA, CDR2 YSYEKL. CDR3 DNA: TGCGCCAGCAGCCAAGATCCGGGACAGGGCAAAACTGAAGCTTTCTTT. This encodes CASSQDPGQGKTEAFF.

The chain uses TRBV30 and TRBJ2-7; D remains unclear. The CDR3 extends over 13 amino acids. Germline CDR1 is GTSNPN and CDR2 is SVGIG (reference sequence). Trimming left V 2 bases short and J 6 bases short, with 14 bases between. The CDR3 protein is CAWSNGPAVEQYF. The CDR3 coding sequence is TGTGCCTGGAGTAACGGTCCGGCGGTCGAGCAGTACTTC.

V is TRBV7-2 and J is TRBJ1-2, with D perhaps matching TRBD1 (6 bases). The V and J ends lost 5 bases and 5 bases respectively, with 18 bases between them. There are 15 residues in the CDR3. Per germline, CDR1 SGHTA and CDR2 FQGNSA. CDR3 loop: CASSTSGKGGYGYTF. CDR3 nucleotide sequence: TGTGCCAGCAGCACCTCCGGGAAAGGGGGTTATGGCTACACCTTC.

Notes on this clone: One end of the junction does not line up with germline, which may come from a read error. The J gene is TRBJ1-5, the V gene TRBV6-6, with D possibly matching TRBD1 (6 bases). The CDR3 totals 15 residues. In germline, CDR1 is MNHNY, CDR2 SVGAGI (reference sequence). The CDR3 nucleotides read TGTGCCAGCAGATACTACAGGGATAGCAATCAGCCCCAGCATTTT. Amino acids: CASRYYRDSNQPQHF.

The rearrangement joins TRBV7-2 to TRBJ1-1; weak D call: TRBD1 (5 bases). The CDR3 spans 14 residues. Between the trimmed V and J ends, which lost 0 bases and 1 base, there was a span of 6 bases. From germline, CDR1 is SGHTA and CDR2 FQGNSA. This CDR3 reads CASSLAGRNTEAFF. CDR3 DNA sequence: TGTGCCAGCAGCTTAGCGGGGCGGAACACTGAAGCTTTCTTT.

The chain employs TRBV30 and TRBJ2-5; 11 bases fit TRBD2. CDR3 size: 16 residues. J lost 4 bases, V lost 2 bases, and 9 bases had no gene match. The V gene's germline CDR1 is GTSNPN and CDR2 SVGIG (reference sequence). For the CDR3, the DNA is TGTGCCTGGAGTACCCTCCTAGCGGGAGGACGAGAGACCCAGTACTTC. The encoded protein is CAWSTLLAGGRETQYF.

The chain has TRBV7-9 and TRBJ2-7; 7 nucleotides line up with TRBD1. The germline CDR1 and CDR2 sequences are SEHNR and FQNEAQ (reference sequence). V lost 5 bases to trimming and J lost 1 base; unmatched junction nucleotides: 5. This CDR3 contains 14 residues. The CDR3 bases are TGTGCCAGCAGCCAATCGGGACAGTCCTACGAGCAGTACTTC. Its protein product is CASSQSGQSYEQYF.

The chain combines TRBV19 with TRBJ1-5; the D gene is possibly TRBD1 (6 bases). CDR1 LNHDA and CDR2 SQIVND come from the germline V gene (reference sequence). CDR3 length equals 15 residues. V was clipped by 4 bases and J by 3 bases, with 13 bases between them. The CDR3 sequence is CASSTLDRPNQPQHF. In DNA form, the CDR3 reads TGTGCCAGTAGTACACTCGACAGGCCCAATCAGCCCCAGCATTTT.

The chain links TRBV19 to TRBJ2-1; D is perhaps TRBD1 (5 bases). V was shortened by 3 bases and J by 4 bases, with 13 bases between the two germline ends. CDR1 LNHDA and CDR2 SQIVND come from the germline V gene (reference sequence). CDR3 length equals 15 residues. CDR3 sequence (DNA): TGTGCCAGTAGTATCCGCAGGGCGCTATACAATGAGCAGTTCTTC. Protein: CASSIRRALYNEQFF.

V gene TRBV5-6 combines with J gene TRBJ2-5; weak D call: TRBD2 (6 bases). CDR3 size: 14 residues. V shed 4 bases and J shed 1 base, with 11 bases lying between them. CDR1 is SGHDT, CDR2 YYEEEE, per germline. CDR3 nucleotide sequence: TGTGCCAGCAGCCGTAGCGGTCGCCAAGAGACCCAGTACTTC. Its protein is CASSRSGRQETQYF.